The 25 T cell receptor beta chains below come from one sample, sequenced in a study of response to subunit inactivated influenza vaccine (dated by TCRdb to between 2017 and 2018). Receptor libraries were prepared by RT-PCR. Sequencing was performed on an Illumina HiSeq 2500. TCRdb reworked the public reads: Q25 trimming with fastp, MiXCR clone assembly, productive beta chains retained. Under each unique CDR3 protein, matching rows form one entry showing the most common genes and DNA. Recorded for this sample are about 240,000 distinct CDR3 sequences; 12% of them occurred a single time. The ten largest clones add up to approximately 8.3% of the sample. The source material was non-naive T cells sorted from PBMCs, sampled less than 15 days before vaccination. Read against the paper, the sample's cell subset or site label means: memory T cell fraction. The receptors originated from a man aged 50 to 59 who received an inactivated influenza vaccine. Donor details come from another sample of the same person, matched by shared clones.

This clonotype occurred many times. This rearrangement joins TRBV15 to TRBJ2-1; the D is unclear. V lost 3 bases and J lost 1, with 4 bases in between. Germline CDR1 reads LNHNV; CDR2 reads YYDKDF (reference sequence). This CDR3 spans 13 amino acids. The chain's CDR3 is CATSRGSYNEQFF. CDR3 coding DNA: TGTGCCACCAGCAGGGGTTCCTACAATGAGCAGTTCTTC.

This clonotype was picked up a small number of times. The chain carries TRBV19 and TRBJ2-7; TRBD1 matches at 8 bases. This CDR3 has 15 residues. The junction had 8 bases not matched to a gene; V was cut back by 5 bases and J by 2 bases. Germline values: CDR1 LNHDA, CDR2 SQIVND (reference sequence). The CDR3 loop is CASSAAGGAAYEQYF. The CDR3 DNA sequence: TGTGCCAGTAGTGCCGCAGGGGGCGCGGCCTACGAGCAGTACTTC.

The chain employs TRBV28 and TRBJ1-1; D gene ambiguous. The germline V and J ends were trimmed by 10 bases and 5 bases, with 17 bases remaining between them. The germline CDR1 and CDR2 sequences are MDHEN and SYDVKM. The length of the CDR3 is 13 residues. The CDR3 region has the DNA TGTGCCACTAGAACGGGTAGTTGGACTGAAGCTTTCTTT. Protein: CATRTGSWTEAFF.

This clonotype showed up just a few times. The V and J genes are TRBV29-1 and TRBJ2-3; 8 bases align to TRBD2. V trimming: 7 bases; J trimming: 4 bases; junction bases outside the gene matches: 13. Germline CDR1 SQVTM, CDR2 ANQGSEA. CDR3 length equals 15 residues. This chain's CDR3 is CSAKGLAPGSDTQYF. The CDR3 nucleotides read TGCAGCGCCAAAGGACTAGCCCCCGGGTCAGATACGCAGTATTTT.

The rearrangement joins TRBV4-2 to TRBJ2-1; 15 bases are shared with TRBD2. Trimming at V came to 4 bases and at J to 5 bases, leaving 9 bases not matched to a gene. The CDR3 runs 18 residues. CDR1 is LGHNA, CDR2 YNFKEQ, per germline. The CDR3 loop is CASSRGTSGRRGHNEQFF. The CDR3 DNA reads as TGTGCCAGCAGCCGAGGGACTAGCGGGAGGAGGGGCCACAATGAGCAGTTCTTC.

The CDR3 coding sequence is TGTGCCAGCAGCTCTACTAGCGGGAGGGCCACGAACACCGGGGAGCTGTTTTTT. This translates into CASSSTSGRATNTGELFF. The chain uses TRBV5-6 and TRBJ2-2, with 13 bases fitting TRBD2. J was trimmed by 0 bases and V by 3 bases; bases with no gene match: 5. CDR3 length: 18 residues. Germline values: CDR1 SGHDT, CDR2 YYEEEE.

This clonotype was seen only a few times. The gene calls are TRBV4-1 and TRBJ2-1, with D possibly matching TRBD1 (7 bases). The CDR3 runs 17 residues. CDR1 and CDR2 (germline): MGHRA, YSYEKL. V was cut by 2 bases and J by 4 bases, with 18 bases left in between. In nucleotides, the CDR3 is TGCGCCAGCAGCCAACGACCCGCGGGACAGCAGTACAATGAGCAGTTCTTC. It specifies CASSQRPAGQQYNEQFF.

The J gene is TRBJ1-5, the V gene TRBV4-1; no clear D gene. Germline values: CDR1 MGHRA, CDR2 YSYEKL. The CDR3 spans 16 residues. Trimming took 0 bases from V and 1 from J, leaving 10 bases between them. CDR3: CASSQEGFPSNQPQHF. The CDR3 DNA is TGCGCCAGCAGCCAAGAGGGGTTCCCGAGCAATCAGCCCCAGCATTTT.

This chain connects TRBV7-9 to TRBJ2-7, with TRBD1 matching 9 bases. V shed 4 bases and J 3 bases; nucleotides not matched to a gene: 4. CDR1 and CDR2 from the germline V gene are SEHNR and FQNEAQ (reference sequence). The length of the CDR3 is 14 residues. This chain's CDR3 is CASSWGTGNYEQYF. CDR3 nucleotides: TGTGCCAGCAGCTGGGGGACAGGGAACTACGAGCAGTACTTC. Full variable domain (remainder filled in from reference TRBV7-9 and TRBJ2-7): DTGVSQNPRHKITKRGQNVTFRCDPISEHNRLYWYRQTLGQGPEFLTYFQNEAQLEKSRLLSDRFSAERPKGSFSTLEIQRTEQGDSAMYLCASSWGTGNYEQYFGPGTRLTVT.

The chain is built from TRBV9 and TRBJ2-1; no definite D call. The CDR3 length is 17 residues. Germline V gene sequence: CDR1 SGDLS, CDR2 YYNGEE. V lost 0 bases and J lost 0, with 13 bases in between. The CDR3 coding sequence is TGTGCCAGCAGCGTAGATTCTGGTGCAAGCTCCTACAATGAGCAGTTCTTC. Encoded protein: CASSVDSGASSYNEQFF.

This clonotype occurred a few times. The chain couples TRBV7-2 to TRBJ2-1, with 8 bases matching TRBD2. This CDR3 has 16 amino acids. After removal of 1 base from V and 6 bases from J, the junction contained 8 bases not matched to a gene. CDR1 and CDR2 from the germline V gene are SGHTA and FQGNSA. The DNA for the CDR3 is TGTGCCAGCAGCTTAGAATTGGTAGCGGGACCCAATGAGCAGTTCTTC. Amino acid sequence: CASSLELVAGPNEQFF.

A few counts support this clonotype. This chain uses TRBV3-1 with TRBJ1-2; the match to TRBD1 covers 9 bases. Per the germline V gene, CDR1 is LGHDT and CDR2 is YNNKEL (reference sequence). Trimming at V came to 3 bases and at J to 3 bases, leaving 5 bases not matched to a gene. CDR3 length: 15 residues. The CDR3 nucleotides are TGTGCCAGCAGCCACCGGACAGGGGTCGACTATGGCTACACCTTC. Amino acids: CASSHRTGVDYGYTF.

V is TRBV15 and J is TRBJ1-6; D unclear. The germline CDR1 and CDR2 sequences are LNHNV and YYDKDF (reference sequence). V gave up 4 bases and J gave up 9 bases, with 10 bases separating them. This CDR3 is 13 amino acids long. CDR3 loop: CATSNIRGSPLHF. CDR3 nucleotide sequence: TGTGCCACCAGCAATATCCGGGGTTCACCCCTCCACTTT.

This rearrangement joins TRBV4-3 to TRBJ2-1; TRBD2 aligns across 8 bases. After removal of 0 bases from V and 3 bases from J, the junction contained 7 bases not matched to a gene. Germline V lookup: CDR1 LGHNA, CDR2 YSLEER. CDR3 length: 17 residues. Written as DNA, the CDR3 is TGCGCCAGCAGCCAAGATCTATTGGCGGGAGGCTACAATGAGCAGTTCTTC. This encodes CASSQDLLAGGYNEQFF.

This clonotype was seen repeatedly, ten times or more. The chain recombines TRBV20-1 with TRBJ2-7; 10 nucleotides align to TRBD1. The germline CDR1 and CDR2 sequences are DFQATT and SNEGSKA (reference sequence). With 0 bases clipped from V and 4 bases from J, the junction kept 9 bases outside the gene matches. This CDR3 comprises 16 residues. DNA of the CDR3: TGCAGTGCTAGAGATATGAGACAGGGGGCTAAGTACGAGCAGTACTTC. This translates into CSARDMRQGAKYEQYF.

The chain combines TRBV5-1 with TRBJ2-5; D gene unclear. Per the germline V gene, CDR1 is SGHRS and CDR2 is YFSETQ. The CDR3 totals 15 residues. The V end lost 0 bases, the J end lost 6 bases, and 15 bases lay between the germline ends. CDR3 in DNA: TGCGCCAGCAGCTTGGCCTTGGGGTTCGTGAAGACCCAGTACTTC. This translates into CASSLALGFVKTQYF.

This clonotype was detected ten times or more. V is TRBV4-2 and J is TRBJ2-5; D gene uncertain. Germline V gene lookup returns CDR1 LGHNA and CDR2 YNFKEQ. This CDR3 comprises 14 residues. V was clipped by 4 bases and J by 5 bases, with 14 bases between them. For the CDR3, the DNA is TGTGCCAGCAGCCCCGCCCTGGTTGTGGAGACCCAGTACTTC. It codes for CASSPALVVETQYF.

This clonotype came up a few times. In DNA, the CDR3 is TGTGCCAGCAGCTTAGAACAGGTGGTCACCGGGGAGCTGTTTTTT. It specifies CASSLEQVVTGELFF. V and J are TRBV11-2 and TRBJ2-2; possibly TRBD1 for D (5 bases). There are 15 residues in the CDR3. Germline CDR1 and CDR2: SGHAT and FQNNGV. V lost 0 bases and J lost 4, with 9 bases in between.

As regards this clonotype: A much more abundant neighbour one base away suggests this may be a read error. CDR3 residues: CASSGDLVFYNEQFF. The DNA of the CDR3 is TGTGCCAGCAGCGGAGATCTAGTGTTCTACAATGAGCAGTTCTTC. The V call is TRBV9, the J call TRBJ2-1; D not certain. The CDR3 has 15 residues. Trimming shortened V by 3 bases and J by 3 bases, and 13 bases separated the two germline ends. Germline CDR1 reads SGDLS; CDR2 reads YYNGEE.

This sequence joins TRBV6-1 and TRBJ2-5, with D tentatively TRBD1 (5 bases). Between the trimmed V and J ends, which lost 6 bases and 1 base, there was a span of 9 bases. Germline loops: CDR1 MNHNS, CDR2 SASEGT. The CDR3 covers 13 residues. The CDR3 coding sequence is TGTGCCAGCAGCGCGACAGCCCAAGAGACCCAGTACTTC. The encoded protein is CASSATAQETQYF.

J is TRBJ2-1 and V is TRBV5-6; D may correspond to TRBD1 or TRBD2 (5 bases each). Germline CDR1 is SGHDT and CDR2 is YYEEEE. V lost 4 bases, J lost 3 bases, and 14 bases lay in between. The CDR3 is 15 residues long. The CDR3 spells CASSDQGRNYNEQFF. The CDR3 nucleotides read TGTGCCAGCAGCGATCAGGGACGGAACTACAATGAGCAGTTCTTC. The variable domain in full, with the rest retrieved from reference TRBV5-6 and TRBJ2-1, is DAGVTQSPTHLIKTRGQQVTLRCSPKSGHDTVSWYQQALGQGPQFIFQYYEEEERQRGNFPDRFSGHQFPNYSSELNVNALLLGDSALYLCASSDQGRNYNEQFFGPGTRLTVL.

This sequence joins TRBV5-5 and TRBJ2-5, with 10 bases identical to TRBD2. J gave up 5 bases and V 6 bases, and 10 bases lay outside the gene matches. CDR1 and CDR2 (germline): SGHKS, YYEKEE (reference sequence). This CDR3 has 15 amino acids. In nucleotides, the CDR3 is TGTGCCAGCAACCCTAGCGGGGGCTGGCTGGAGACCCAGTACTTC. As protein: CASNPSGGWLETQYF.

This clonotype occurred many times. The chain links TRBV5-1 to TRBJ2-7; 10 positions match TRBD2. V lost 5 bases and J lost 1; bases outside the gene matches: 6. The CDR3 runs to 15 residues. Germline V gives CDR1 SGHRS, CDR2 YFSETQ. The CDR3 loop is CASSYLAGDSYEQYF. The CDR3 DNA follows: TGCGCCAGCAGTTACCTAGCGGGAGATTCCTACGAGCAGTACTTC.

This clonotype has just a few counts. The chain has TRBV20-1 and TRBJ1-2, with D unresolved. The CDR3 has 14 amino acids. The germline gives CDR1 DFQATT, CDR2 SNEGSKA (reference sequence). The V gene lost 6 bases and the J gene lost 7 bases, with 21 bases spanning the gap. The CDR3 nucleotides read TGCAGTGCCGGGGAAGGTGGCACCCCCCGTGGCTACACCTTC. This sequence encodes CSAGEGGTPRGYTF.

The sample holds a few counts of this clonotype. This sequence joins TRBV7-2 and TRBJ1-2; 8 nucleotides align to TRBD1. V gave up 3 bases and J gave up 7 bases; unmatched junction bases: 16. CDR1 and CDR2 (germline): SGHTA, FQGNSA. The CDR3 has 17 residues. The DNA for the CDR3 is TGTGCCAGCAGCTTTACAGGGCTTGTTGACAGGGGAGGTGGCTACACCTTC. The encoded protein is CASSFTGLVDRGGGYTF.